The 27 T cell receptor beta chains reported below all come from one sample, sequenced in a study of T-cell memory formation after mild COVID-19. Using its own MiXCR run on the 5' RACE reads, TCRdb lists one record per CDR3 protein. This sample has under 300,000 distinct CDR3 sequences, with 15% to 20% found just once. The sequenced sample consisted of PBMCs or a T cell subset sorted from them (not recorded which). Receptors were obtained from a man between 18 and 35 years old who had mild COVID-19 (a few samples of this study predate the infection). Cell type and time point are not known.

This clonotype has just a few counts. This rearrangement joins TRBV6-6 to TRBJ2-2; 10 bases match TRBD1. V shed 5 bases and J 6 bases; nucleotides not matched to a gene: 9. The germline V gene encodes CDR1 MNHNY and CDR2 SVGAGI (reference sequence). This CDR3 is 16 amino acids long. The CDR3: CASSALGQGGAGELFF. The CDR3 nucleotides are TGTGCCAGCAGTGCGCTCGGACAGGGGGGGGCCGGGGAGCTGTTTTTT.

CDR3 loop: CASRRPGQGEGYTF. The CDR3, as DNA: TGTGCCAGCAGGCGTCCGGGACAGGGTGAAGGCTACACCTTC. V usage is TRBV7-3 and J usage is TRBJ1-2, with 9 bases that match TRBD1. CDR1 is SGHTA and CDR2 is FQGTGA in the germline V gene. The junction had 10 bases not matched to a gene; V was cut back by 6 bases and J by 8 bases. CDR3 size: 14 residues.

This clonotype was seen only a few times. The rearrangement joins TRBV10-3 to TRBJ2-3, with D unclear. Per the germline V gene, CDR1 is ENHRY and CDR2 is SYGVKD. This CDR3 has 15 amino acids. V lost 4 bases and J lost 0, with 11 bases in between. CDR3 in DNA: TGTGCCATCAGTGTTCGGCAGACTAGCACAGATACGCAGTATTTT. This translates into CAISVRQTSTDTQYF.

This chain uses TRBV18 with TRBJ2-1; D gene ambiguous. The CDR3 spans 16 residues. Trimming left V 6 bases short and J 3 bases short, with 18 bases between. Per germline, CDR1 KGHSH and CDR2 LQKENI. This chain's CDR3 is CASSPVGKGSYNEQFF. Written as DNA, the CDR3 is TGTGCCAGCTCCCCCGTTGGTAAGGGAAGCTACAATGAGCAGTTCTTC.

In this sample, this clonotype turned up a few times. The chain links TRBV7-8 to TRBJ2-1; the match to TRBD2 covers 10 bases. CDR1 and CDR2 (germline): SGHVS, FQNEAQ. V shed 5 bases, J shed 0 bases, and the junction held 1 base outside the gene matches. The CDR3 runs 15 residues. This CDR3 is CASSERGGSYNEQFF. CDR3 nucleotides: TGTGCCAGCAGCGAGCGGGGGGGCTCCTACAATGAGCAGTTCTTC.

This clonotype has just a few counts. The V gene is TRBV7-9, the J gene TRBJ2-3, with D perhaps assigned TRBD1 or TRBD2 (5 bases each). Germline CDR1 reads SEHNR; CDR2 reads FQNEAQ (reference sequence). V lost 1 base, J lost 0 bases, and 23 bases lay in between. This CDR3 is built from 20 residues. CDR3 DNA sequence: TGTGCCAGCAGCTTAGGACGGGACCCTGGAAAACTTTCTAGCACAGATACGCAGTATTTT. Residues: CASSLGRDPGKLSSTDTQYF.

This clonotype was picked up a small number of times. The chain joins TRBV5-1 to TRBJ2-3; TRBD1 matches at 7 bases. V gave up 7 bases and J gave up 3 bases; unmatched junction bases: 8. The length of the CDR3 is 14 residues. Germline CDR1 SGHRS, CDR2 YFSETQ. CDR3: CASGQQGWTDTQYF. CDR3 nucleotide sequence: TGCGCCAGCGGTCAACAGGGGTGGACAGATACGCAGTATTTT.

This clonotype was picked up a small number of times. The chain couples TRBV6-2 or TRBV6-3 to TRBJ1-3, with unresolved D. Trimming removed 4 bases from V and 2 bases from J, with 12 bases in between. This CDR3 contains 15 residues. Germline-derived CDR1 and CDR2 are MNHEY and SVGEGT. CDR3 protein: CASSFMDPAGNTIYF. In nucleotides, the CDR3 is TGTGCCAGCAGTTTCATGGATCCGGCTGGAAACACCATATATTTT.

In DNA, the CDR3 is TGTGCCAGCAGCTCCAACAGGGTAGGGACAGATACGCAGTATTTT. It translates to CASSSNRVGTDTQYF. This chain joins TRBV7-2 and TRBJ2-3, with a weak D call TRBD1 (6 bases). Germline CDR1 is SGHTA and CDR2 is FQGNSA. The V gene lost 4 bases and the J gene lost 3 bases, with 14 bases spanning the gap. The CDR3 is made up of 15 amino acids.

The table lists this clonotype with a few counts. The V gene is TRBV6-5, the J gene TRBJ1-2; no clear D gene. CDR3 length equals 17 residues. The germline V gene encodes CDR1 MNHEY and CDR2 SVGAGI. The germline V and J ends were trimmed by 0 bases and 0 bases, with 14 bases remaining between them. CDR3 region: CASSYSPPRTANYGYTF. DNA for the CDR3: TGTGCCAGCAGTTACTCGCCACCCCGAACGGCTAACTATGGCTACACCTTC.

The chain carries TRBV19 and TRBJ2-2; 8 bases are shared with TRBD2. Germline CDR1 reads LNHDA; CDR2 reads SQIVND (reference sequence). The V segment lost 4 bases and the J segment 7 bases; nucleotides outside the gene matches: 5. This CDR3 contains 14 residues. The DNA of the CDR3 is TGTGCCAGTAGTACGGGGGGGCGAGACGGGGAGCTGTTTTTT. Encoded protein: CASSTGGRDGELFF.

The V call is TRBV5-6, the J call TRBJ2-1; D not resolved. Germline-derived CDR1 and CDR2 are SGHDT and YYEEEE. The CDR3 has 13 amino acids. Trimming took off 0 bases at V and 5 bases at J, with 6 bases between the two ends. The CDR3 coding sequence is TGTGCCAGCAGCTTGGACGAGAACAATGAGCAGTTCTTC. Protein: CASSLDENNEQFF.

This chain uses TRBV20-1 with TRBJ2-7, with TRBD1 matching over 7 bases. The germline gives CDR1 DFQATT, CDR2 SNEGSKA (reference sequence). After removal of 1 base from V and 5 bases from J, the junction contained 2 bases not matched to a gene. This CDR3 is 12 amino acids long. The CDR3 reads CSARGDRDEQYF. CDR3 in DNA: TGCAGTGCTAGAGGCGACAGGGACGAGCAGTACTTC.

This clonotype has more than one count but fewer than ten. The chain couples TRBV20-1 to TRBJ1-2, with TRBD1 matching 9 bases. CDR3 size: 15 residues. Trimming removed 6 bases from V and 4 bases from J; junction bases left unmatched: 12. Germline CDR1 and CDR2: DFQATT and SNEGSKA (reference sequence). The CDR3 protein is CSAEAGQGPSYGYTF. The CDR3 region has the DNA TGCAGTGCCGAAGCGGGACAGGGCCCCTCCTATGGCTACACCTTC.

This clonotype was detected a few times. V usage is TRBV19 and J usage is TRBJ2-2, with 9 nucleotides matching TRBD2. The V segment lost 5 bases and the J segment 4 bases; nucleotides outside the gene matches: 11. CDR1 and CDR2 from the germline V gene are LNHDA and SQIVND (reference sequence). The CDR3 extends over 17 amino acids. The CDR3 loop is CASSYLWRGGRTGELFF. DNA of the CDR3: TGTGCCAGTAGTTATCTGTGGCGGGGGGGCCGCACCGGGGAGCTGTTTTTT.

V gene TRBV6-5 combines with J gene TRBJ2-2, with 14 bases aligning to TRBD2. Germline CDR1 and CDR2: MNHEY and SVGAGI. The CDR3 is 21 amino acids. The V segment lost 6 bases and the J segment 0 bases; nucleotides outside the gene matches: 15. The chain's CDR3 is CASRLWAGGLAGGPNTGELFF. The CDR3 bases are TGTGCCAGCAGACTTTGGGCGGGCGGACTAGCGGGGGGTCCGAACACCGGGGAGCTGTTTTTT.

The chain is built from TRBV12-3 or TRBV12-4 and TRBJ2-5; 7 positions match TRBD1. The CDR3 contains 13 residues. Germline trimming cut 10 bases from V and 4 bases from J; bases unmatched to any gene: 9. The CDR3 sequence: CATKRTGGETQYF. CDR3 sequence (DNA): TGTGCCACCAAGCGGACAGGTGGAGAGACCCAGTACTTC.

CDR3 protein: CASSARDRGQYGYTF. In DNA form, the CDR3 reads TGTGCCAGCAGCGCCCGGGACAGGGGACAGTATGGCTACACCTTC. The rearrangement joins TRBV9 to TRBJ1-2; 10 bases align to TRBD1. The junction had 7 bases not matched to a gene; V was cut back by 3 bases and J by 5 bases. Germline-derived CDR1 and CDR2 are SGDLS and YYNGEE. The CDR3 runs to 15 residues.

The chain links TRBV20-1 to TRBJ2-2, with 10 bases matching TRBD2. Trimming at V came to 3 bases and at J to 1 base, leaving 2 bases not matched to a gene. The germline V gene encodes CDR1 DFQATT and CDR2 SNEGSKA (reference sequence). This CDR3 is built from 15 residues. The CDR3 bases are TGCAGTGCTAGGGTAGCGGGGGGGAACACCGGGGAGCTGTTTTTT. This encodes CSARVAGGNTGELFF.

This clonotype has just a few counts. The chain carries TRBV4-3 and TRBJ2-1; a weak D match, TRBD1 (5 bases). With 0 bases removed from V and 13 bases from J, the gap between germline ends came to 13 bases. The CDR3 is 13 residues long. Per germline, CDR1 LGHNA and CDR2 YSLEER. In nucleotides, the CDR3 is TGCGCCAGCAGCCAAGAGCATCAGGGCCCCCAGTTCTTC. As protein: CASSQEHQGPQFF.

This clonotype was counted only a few times. This chain joins TRBV7-2 and TRBJ2-1, with 14 bases identical to TRBD2. With 8 bases clipped from V and 6 bases from J, the junction kept 0 bases outside the gene matches. In germline, CDR1 is SGHTA, CDR2 FQGNSA. CDR3 length: 13 residues. Here the CDR3 DNA reads TGTGCCAGCGGGACTAGCGGGGGCAATGAGCAGTTCTTC. Its protein product is CASGTSGGNEQFF.

This clonotype was observed a few times. The chain couples TRBV4-1 to TRBJ1-3, with a possible D match to TRBD1 (6 bases). V gave up 2 bases and J gave up 10 bases, with 27 bases separating them. CDR1 MGHRA and CDR2 YSYEKL come from the germline V gene. CDR3 length: 18 residues. CDR3 sequence reads: CASSQLGGGEGRGRTIYF. Written as DNA, the CDR3 is TGCGCCAGCAGCCAATTGGGGGGCGGCGAGGGTCGGGGAAGGACCATATATTTT.

The chain has TRBV2 and TRBJ2-7; tentatively, D is TRBD1 (5 bases). Germline loops: CDR1 SNHLY, CDR2 FYNNEI. This CDR3 has 13 residues. Trimming cost V 7 bases and J 2 bases, with 12 bases left between them. The CDR3 nucleotides read TGTGCCAGCATGCAGCAGGGCCCCTACGAGCAGTACTTC. This sequence encodes CASMQQGPYEQYF.

A few counts support this clonotype. The genes are TRBV6-2 or TRBV6-3 and TRBJ2-5; either TRBD1 or TRBD2 may fit D (5 bases each). V lost 7 bases to trimming and J lost 2 bases, with 11 bases between them. CDR1 MNHEY and CDR2 SVGEGT come from the germline V gene. The CDR3 contains 13 residues. The CDR3 region has the DNA TGTGCCAGCACGGGACGGACTCAAGAGACCCAGTACTTC. Residues: CASTGRTQETQYF.

J is TRBJ1-4 and V is TRBV27, with unresolved D. CDR3 length equals 15 residues. V lost 8 bases and J 8 bases, leaving 21 bases between the germline ends. Germline CDR1 is MNHEY and CDR2 is SMNVEV (reference sequence). In DNA form, the CDR3 reads TGTGCCAGCCGCCCCCTAATGGACCGGGGAGAAAAACTGTTTTTT. As protein: CASRPLMDRGEKLFF.

This clonotype has only a few counts. The chain is built from TRBV4-3 and TRBJ2-5; D is perhaps TRBD2 (5 bases). The germline CDR1 and CDR2 sequences are LGHNA and YSLEER. CDR3 size: 15 residues. Trimming cost V 4 bases and J 2 bases, with 14 bases left between them. DNA for the CDR3: TGCGCCAGCAGCCCACGACGGAGGAAACAAGAGACCCAGTACTTC. Translated: CASSPRRRKQETQYF.

This clonotype was picked up a small number of times. The gene calls are TRBV5-5 and TRBJ2-7; D is unclear. The germline V gene encodes CDR1 SGHKS and CDR2 YYEKEE (reference sequence). Trimming left V 3 bases short and J 4 bases short, with 14 bases between. The CDR3 extends over 14 amino acids. CDR3 protein: CASSSAKERYEQYV. In DNA, the CDR3 is TGTGCCAGCAGCTCCGCCAAGGAAAGGTACGAGCAGTACGTC.